This is a list of T cell receptor beta chains from one sample in a study of shared clonotypes between healthy human individuals. Some clones are missing from TCRdb's copy, which holds only in-frame ones; the method was immunoSEQ multiplex PCR. The top ten clones hold around 0.13% of a sample with some 2,000,000 clones, around 95% of them seen once. The sequenced material came from naive CD4+ T cells sorted from blood. Receptor source: a man younger than 30 in good health. CDR3s include the opening cysteine and the closing phenylalanine or tryptophan. The order of the fields is J gene, V gene, CDR3 protein.

j_gene: TRBJ2-3
v_gene: TRBV5-1
CDR3aa: CASSWGGDLLTDTQYF

j_gene: TRBJ2-1
v_gene: TRBV5-1
CDR3aa: CASSLTMDGHNEQFF

j_gene: TRBJ2-1
v_gene: TRBV5-4
CDR3aa: CASSEPPGGINEQFF

j_gene: TRBJ1-3
v_gene: TRBV7-2
CDR3aa: CASSKQGTGNTIYF

j_gene: TRBJ1-1
v_gene: TRBV7-6
CDR3aa: CASSLGTGATEAFF

j_gene: TRBJ2-7
v_gene: TRBV6-6
CDR3aa: CACSTSGGAYEQYF

j_gene: TRBJ1-4
v_gene: TRBV28
CDR3aa: CASMGRNEKLFF

j_gene: TRBJ1-1
v_gene: TRBV15
CDR3aa: CATSRGQTGTEAFF

j_gene: TRBJ2-7
v_gene: TRBV23-1
CDR3aa: CASSQSGQEDYEQYF

j_gene: TRBJ2-3
v_gene: TRBV5-1
CDR3aa: CASSLQGAISDTQYF

j_gene: TRBJ2-2
v_gene: TRBV5-1
CDR3aa: CASSLGVYGLAHGELFF

j_gene: TRBJ1-1
v_gene: TRBV2
CDR3aa: CASSQTVEAFF

j_gene: TRBJ1-5
v_gene: TRBV6-1
CDR3aa: CASSDRVGTGNQPQHF

j_gene: TRBJ2-1
v_gene: TRBV6-1
CDR3aa: CASSAQPGLGINEQFF

j_gene: TRBJ2-7
v_gene: TRBV2
CDR3aa: CASSVGTYEQYF

j_gene: TRBJ2-3
v_gene: TRBV30
CDR3aa: CAWEGLAGVKGSFDTQYF

j_gene: TRBJ2-3
v_gene: TRBV7-9
CDR3aa: CASSLPTGADTQYF

j_gene: TRBJ2-2
v_gene: TRBV30
CDR3aa: CAWSVLGLQNTGELFF

j_gene: TRBJ2-3
v_gene: TRBV7-9
CDR3aa: CASSLAGLAPDTQYF